Listed below are T cell receptor beta chains from one sample, sequenced in a study of Graves' ophthalmopathy and Graves' hyperthyroidism. A single record per CDR3 protein comes from TCRdb applying MiXCR to the multiplex PCR reads. The repertoire holds 200,000 to 250,000 distinct CDR3 sequences, approximately 28% seen once, with about 9.1% in the top ten. The sequencing input was peripheral blood. All receptors come from a man in his fifties with Graves' ophthalmopathy. Each CDR3 is given with its conserved first and last residue. A D gene is named only where the DNA matches it firmly.

V gene,J gene,D gene,CDR3 protein
TRBV27,TRBJ1-5,TRBD1,CASSSHWGQDSNQPQHF
TRBV7-6,TRBJ2-6,TRBD2,CASSLLTRLAGNSGANVLTF
TRBV19,TRBJ2-2,NA,CASRGLGTGELFF
TRBV20-1,TRBJ1-3,TRBD1,CSARDGTGGERGNTIYF
TRBV7-2,TRBJ2-4,NA,CASSLDPGVFKNIQYF
TRBV28,TRBJ1-1,NA,CASDAGAATEAFF
TRBV11-2,TRBJ1-1,NA,CASSFVWQAAGGDTEAFF
TRBV20-1,TRBJ2-7,NA,CSARKLVSGPRAYEQYF
TRBV25-1,TRBJ2-7,TRBD1,CASSAIGGTGRYEQYF
TRBV12-3/TRBV12-4,TRBJ1-6,NA,CASSFDRPNSPLHF
TRBV28,TRBJ2-5,NA,CASSFEGYQETQYF
TRBV28,TRBJ2-7,NA,CASSQESRDEQYF
TRBV7-9,TRBJ2-5,TRBD1,CASSPGTGGWETQYF
TRBV11-2,TRBJ2-7,TRBD2,CASSLGMSGRSSYEQYF
TRBV12-3/TRBV12-4,TRBJ2-7,NA,CASSQNRAHYEQYF